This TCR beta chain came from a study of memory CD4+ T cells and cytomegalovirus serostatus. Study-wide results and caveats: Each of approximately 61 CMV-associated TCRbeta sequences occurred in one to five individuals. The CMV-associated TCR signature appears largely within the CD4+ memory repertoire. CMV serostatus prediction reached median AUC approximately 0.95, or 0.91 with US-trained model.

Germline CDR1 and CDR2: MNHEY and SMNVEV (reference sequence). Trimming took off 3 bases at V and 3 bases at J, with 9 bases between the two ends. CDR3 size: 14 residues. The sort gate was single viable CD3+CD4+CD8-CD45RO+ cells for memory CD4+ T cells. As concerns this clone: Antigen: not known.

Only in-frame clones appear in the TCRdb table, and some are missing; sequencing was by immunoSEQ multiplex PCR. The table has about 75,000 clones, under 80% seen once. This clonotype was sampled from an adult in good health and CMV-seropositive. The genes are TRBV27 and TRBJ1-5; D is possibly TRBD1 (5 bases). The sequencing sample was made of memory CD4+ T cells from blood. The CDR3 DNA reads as TGTGCCAGCAGTTTCCAGGGTTCCAATCAGCCCCAGCATTTT. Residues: CASSFQGSNQPQHF.